This is a list of T cell receptor beta chains from one sample in a study of glioma-infiltrating T cells after dendritic cell vaccination. The table came from immunoSEQ multiplex PCR; TCRdb's copy has only in-frame clones and leaves some out. The profile covers roughly 80,000 clones, with roughly 91% appearing a single time and 2% to 2.5% taken by the ten largest. This specimen was blood, taken after dendritic cell vaccination. These receptors all stem from a human donor with glioblastoma. Both conserved end residues are part of each CDR3. The order of the fields is D gene, J gene, clone size, CDR3 length, V gene, CDR3 DNA, CDR3 protein. D genes are given only for firm matches. Clone size, where shown, is once, few, many, or a class for clones that have expanded.

TRBD1	TRBJ2-1	-	15	TRBV7-7	TGTGCCAGCAGCCCAAATTGGGACAGCTACAATGAGCAGTTCTTC	CASSPNWDSYNEQFF
TRBD2	TRBJ2-3	-	16	TRBV4-1	TGCGCCAGCAGCCCCCGTCTGAGCGGGAGATCAGATACGCAGTATTTT	CASSPRLSGRSDTQYF
-	TRBJ2-7	-	13	TRBV13	TGTGCCAGCAGCCAGGGCGTGGGTTACGAGCAGTACTTC	CASSQGVGYEQYF
-	TRBJ2-7	-	13	TRBV13	TGTGCCAGCACTCCTAAGAGCTCCTACGAGCAGTACTTC	CASTPKSSYEQYF
TRBD1	TRBJ1-5	-	15	TRBV19	TGTGCCAGTAGTTCCGACAGGGTCGGCAATCAGCCCCAGCATTTT	CASSSDRVGNQPQHF
TRBD1	TRBJ1-2	-	13	TRBV25-1	TGTGCCAGCAGTCGAGGGCAGGGGGAAGGCTACACCTTC	CASSRGQGEGYTF
TRBD1	TRBJ1-2	-	16	TRBV6-5	TGTGCCAGCAGTTACCGGATCCGCACAGGGGCTTATGGCTACACCTTC	CASSYRIRTGAYGYTF
TRBD2	TRBJ2-1	-	16	TRBV9	TGTGCCAGCAGCGGGAGATCTAGCGGGAGGATCGATGAGCAGTTCTTC	CASSGRSSGRIDEQFF
TRBD1	TRBJ2-7	once	18	TRBV7-7	TGTGCCAGCAGCCCAAGCCTAAGTGGGACAGGGATAGTCTACGAGCAGTACTTC	CASSPSLSGTGIVYEQYF
-	TRBJ1-1	-	12	TRBV7-9	TGTGCCAGCAGCCCGGACAGCCGTGAAGCTTTCTTT	CASSPDSREAFF
-	TRBJ1-3	-	16	TRBV18	TGTGCCAGCTCACCACCGGCCAGGGCATCAGGAAACACCATATATTTT	CASSPPARASGNTIYF
TRBD2	TRBJ2-7	-	15	TRBV6-5	TGTGCCAGCAGTTCCCCTAGCGGGAGGGCCTACGAGCAGTACTTC	CASSSPSGRAYEQYF
-	TRBJ1-4	-	13	TRBV15	TGTGCCACCGGTCACAGGGTAAATGAAAAACTGTTTTTT	CATGHRVNEKLFF
-	TRBJ1-1	-	13	TRBV5-4	TGTGCCAGCAGCCTCCGGGACGAAGGGGGAGCTTTCTTT	CASSLRDEGGAFF
TRBD1	TRBJ2-1	-	15	TRBV5-1	TGCGCCAGCAGCTGGGCCGGGACAGGGGAGTATGAGCAGTTCTTC	CASSWAGTGEYEQFF
-	TRBJ2-3	-	14	TRBV5-6	TGTGCCAGCAGCTCCGCTGACTGGGCAGATACGCAGTATTTT	CASSSADWADTQYF
-	TRBJ2-2	-	16	TRBV10-1	TGCGCCAGCAGCGCTGGCGCGGGGCCCGGCACCGGGGAGCTGTTTTTT	CASSAGAGPGTGELFF
-	TRBJ2-3	-	15	TRBV11-3	TGTGCCAGCAGCTCAGGGATTGAGGCGCATGGGACGCAGTATTTT	CASSSGIEAHGTQYF
TRBD1	TRBJ1-2	-	14	TRBV4-1	TGCGCCAGCAGCCAAGGGACAGGGCCCTATGGCTACACCTTC	CASSQGTGPYGYTF
TRBD1	TRBJ2-3	-	16	TRBV11-3	TGTGCCAGCAGCCCGCGGGACAGGGCCACCACAGATACGCAGTATTTT	CASSPRDRATTDTQYF
TRBD1	TRBJ1-1	-	13	TRBV6-6	TGTGCCAGCATTGGGTGGACAGGGGACGTAGCTTTCTTT	CASIGWTGDVAFF
TRBD1	TRBJ2-5	-	15	TRBV27	TGTGCCAGCAGTTCCCAACCAGGGGGCTTCGGGGAGCAGTACTTC	CASSSQPGGFGEQYF
-	TRBJ1-5	-	14	TRBV2	TGTGCCAGCAGTGTACCCGGGGGTTACCAGCCCCAGCATTTT	CASSVPGGYQPQHF
-	TRBJ1-1	-	13	TRBV12-1	TGTGCCAGCAGCTTTTCCAGGAACACTGAAGCTTTCTTT	CASSFSRNTEAFF
-	TRBJ1-3	-	15	TRBV2	TGTGCCAGCAGCTCACCGACAGAGGCAGGAAACACCATATATTTT	CASSSPTEAGNTIYF
TRBD1	TRBJ2-5	-	14	TRBV4-2	TGTGCCAGCAGCCTGGGACAGGGGGAAGAGACCCAGTACTTC	CASSLGQGEETQYF
TRBD1	TRBJ1-1	-	14	TRBV2	TGTGCCAGCAGGGCCGGGACAGGGAACACTGAAGCTTTCTTT	CASRAGTGNTEAFF
TRBD1	TRBJ2-3	-	15	TRBV28	TGTGCCAGCAGGTTCCGGGACAGGTACACAGATACGCAGTATTTT	CASRFRDRYTDTQYF
TRBD1	TRBJ2-5	once	13	TRBV7-7	TGTGCTAGCAGCCAGGACAGGGCAGAGACCCAGTACTTC	CASSQDRAETQYF
TRBD1	TRBJ2-7	-	13	TRBV6-1	TGTGCCAGCAGGGGACAGGGCATTTACGAGCAGTACTTC	CASRGQGIYEQYF
-	TRBJ2-7	-	15	TRBV5-5	TGTGCCAGCAGCTTGTGGCAGGGATCTTCCTACGAGCAGTACTTC	CASSLWQGSSYEQYF
-	TRBJ1-6	-	16	TRBV27	TGTGCCAGCAGTTTGCTCCCGGGGGGGGTCGATTCACCCCTCCACTTT	CASSLLPGGVDSPLHF